A single sample gave rise to the 31 T cell receptor beta chains below, sequenced in a study of T cells in Graves' hyperthyroidism and ophthalmopathy. Amplification of TCR beta CDR3 regions used RNA as the template. Carried out on the TCR CDR3, a first-round RT-PCR used the HTBI primer set. TCRdb called the multiplex PCR reads again in MiXCR, with one record for every CDR3 protein. The sample has 250,000 or so distinct CDR3 sequences, about 14% seen once. The sample consisted of blood. All receptors derive from a woman aged 40 to 55 with Graves' hyperthyroidism that later progressed to Graves' ophthalmopathy.

This clonotype occurred many times. The chain carries TRBV15 and TRBJ1-2; 8 bases align to TRBD1. The trim removed 0 bases at V and 7 bases at J, leaving 10 bases unmatched. The V gene's germline CDR1 is LNHNV and CDR2 YYDKDF (reference sequence). This CDR3 has 16 residues. The CDR3 loop is CATSRDEAGGAVGYTF. DNA for the CDR3: TGTGCCACCAGCAGAGATGAGGCAGGGGGCGCGGTTGGCTACACCTTC.

This rearrangement joins TRBV6-2 or TRBV6-3 to TRBJ2-7; 9 bases are shared with TRBD2. Germline loops: CDR1 MNHEY, CDR2 SVGEGT. V lost 5 bases and J lost 7; bases outside the gene matches: 12. The CDR3 has 15 amino acids. In DNA, the CDR3 is TGTGCCAGCAGTCCAGCGGGAGGACCCGTGGTGGAGCAGTACTTC. Its protein is CASSPAGGPVVEQYF.

This clonotype was detected ten times or more. The CDR3 bases are TGTGCCAGCCGCTCGGCCCCCGGGGGGGGATCTGGAAACACCATATATTTT. Translation: CASRSAPGGGSGNTIYF. The chain uses TRBV28 and TRBJ1-3; TRBD1 is a possible D gene (5 bases). V was trimmed by 8 bases and J by 1 base, leaving 21 bases between them. CDR1 is MDHEN and CDR2 is SYDVKM in the germline V gene. This CDR3 is built from 17 residues.

This clonotype was seen only a few times. The chain is built from TRBV14 and TRBJ2-1; 9 bases are a match to TRBD2. This CDR3 is built from 21 residues. The ends lost 6 bases at V and 1 base at J; junction bases unmatched: 22. The V gene's germline CDR1 is SGHDN and CDR2 FVKESK. The CDR3 loop reads CASRAKNYGTSRTVSYNEQFF. CDR3 coding DNA: TGTGCCAGCAGAGCCAAGAACTATGGGACTAGCCGTACCGTTTCCTACAATGAGCAGTTCTTC.

This clonotype has a count of ten or more. The chain joins TRBV27 to TRBJ2-7; 9 positions match TRBD2. The CDR3 is 15 amino acids. Germline loops: CDR1 MNHEY, CDR2 SMNVEV (reference sequence). Germline trimming cut 0 bases from V and 3 bases from J; bases unmatched to any gene: 3. CDR3 loop: CASSLSPSGVYEQYF. For the CDR3, the DNA is TGTGCCAGCAGTTTATCCCCTAGCGGGGTCTACGAGCAGTACTTC.

This clonotype was seen many times. This sequence joins TRBV2 and TRBJ2-7, with D unresolved. Deletions cut 6 bases from V and 3 bases from J, with 9 bases between. The CDR3 spans 12 residues. Germline values: CDR1 SNHLY, CDR2 FYNNEI. CDR3 residues: CASRPFHYEQYF. CDR3 DNA sequence: TGTGCCAGCAGGCCCTTCCACTACGAGCAGTACTTC.

The sample holds many counts of this clonotype. The chain employs TRBV28 and TRBJ1-5; D not resolved. Trimming removed 3 bases from V and 10 bases from J, with 7 bases in between. The CDR3 is made up of 11 amino acids. CDR1 MDHEN and CDR2 SYDVKM come from the germline V gene. The CDR3 sequence: CASSFLFPQHF. The CDR3 nucleotides are TGTGCCAGCAGTTTCCTTTTCCCCCAGCATTTT.

This clonotype has a count of ten or more. V and J are TRBV7-9 and TRBJ2-3; 9 nucleotides agree with TRBD2. The CDR3 extends over 16 amino acids. Per the germline V gene, CDR1 is SEHNR and CDR2 is FQNEAQ (reference sequence). The ends lost 0 bases at V and 4 bases at J; junction bases unmatched: 5. This CDR3 is CASSLALAGVADTQYF. DNA of the CDR3: TGTGCCAGCAGCTTAGCGTTAGCGGGGGTCGCAGATACGCAGTATTTT.

This clonotype was counted many times. The V and J genes are TRBV7-2 and TRBJ1-5; D remains unclear. The length of the CDR3 is 14 residues. V lost 1 base and J 3 bases, leaving 7 bases between the germline ends. The germline V gene has CDR1 SGHTA and CDR2 FQGNSA. CDR3 residues: CASSLVGTNQPQHF. The CDR3, as DNA: TGTGCCAGCAGCTTAGTGGGTACCAATCAGCCCCAGCATTTT.

The V and J genes are TRBV19 and TRBJ1-5; 8 bases line up with TRBD1. Germline V gives CDR1 LNHDA, CDR2 SQIVND (reference sequence). The CDR3 has 14 amino acids. V trimming: 8 bases; J trimming: 0 bases; junction bases outside the gene matches: 3. For the CDR3, the DNA is TGTGCCAGTCACAGGGGGGCTAGCAATCAGCCCCAGCATTTT. Its protein product is CASHRGASNQPQHF.

Of note for this clonotype: A much larger clone differs by one base, so this may be a read error. CDR3 sequence: CASSQAWGLRSHNEQFF. The CDR3 region has the DNA TGTGCCAGCAGCCAAGCGTGGGGACTCCGCTCCCACAATGAGCAGTTCTTC. This chain uses TRBV3-1 with TRBJ2-1; tentatively, D is TRBD2 (6 bases). Germline CDR1 reads LGHDT; CDR2 reads YNNKEL (reference sequence). The CDR3 runs 17 residues.

This clonotype was picked up a small number of times. This chain joins TRBV6-9 and TRBJ1-1; D not resolved. The CDR3 has 15 residues. Trimming shortened V by 2 bases and J by 5 bases, and 15 bases separated the two germline ends. CDR1 and CDR2 from the germline V gene are MNHGY and SVAAGI. CDR3 loop: CASSYGFMALTEAFF. The CDR3 region has the DNA TGTGCCAGCAGTTATGGGTTTATGGCGTTGACTGAAGCTTTCTTT.

This clonotype was picked up many times. The V call is TRBV28, the J call TRBJ2-3, with 11 bases aligning to TRBD2. This CDR3 spans 15 amino acids. Germline V CDR1 and CDR2: MDHEN, SYDVKM. V shed 4 bases and J 4 bases; nucleotides not matched to a gene: 4. CDR3 residues: CASSSGTSGPDTQYF. In nucleotides, the CDR3 is TGTGCCAGCAGTTCCGGGACTAGCGGTCCAGATACGCAGTATTTT.

This clonotype was observed at least ten times. The chain couples TRBV19 to TRBJ2-3; TRBD1 might be the D (6 bases). CDR3 length: 13 amino acids. Germline CDR1 is LNHDA and CDR2 is SQIVND (reference sequence). V lost 6 bases and J 8 bases, leaving 15 bases between the germline ends. The CDR3 DNA reads as TGTGCCAGTAGCATTAACAGGGAAGCTACGCAGTATTTT. It encodes CASSINREATQYF.

This clonotype was recorded at least ten times. The CDR3 DNA is TGTGCCAGCAGTTTATTGAACAGCCTATCGGTCGAGAGGTCAAATCAGCCCCAGCATTTT. This encodes CASSLLNSLSVERSNQPQHF. V gene TRBV28 combines with J gene TRBJ1-5; D gene uncertain. Trimming removed 1 base at V and 4 bases at J, with 26 bases between. Per germline, CDR1 MDHEN and CDR2 SYDVKM. The CDR3 length is 20 residues.

This clonotype was observed at least ten times. The chain has TRBV7-9 and TRBJ1-1; 8 nucleotides agree with TRBD1. The V segment lost 3 bases and the J segment 1 base; nucleotides outside the gene matches: 4. This CDR3 spans 15 amino acids. Germline V gene sequence: CDR1 SEHNR, CDR2 FQNEAQ (reference sequence). The CDR3 sequence is CASSLSDRENTEAFF. The DNA of the CDR3 is TGTGCCAGCAGCTTGTCGGACAGGGAGAACACTGAAGCTTTCTTT.

This clonotype was seen a few times. The chain combines TRBV28 with TRBJ2-1; no clear D. Per the germline V gene, CDR1 is MDHEN and CDR2 is SYDVKM. The CDR3 covers 16 residues. Between the trimmed V and J ends, which lost 4 bases and 4 bases, there was a span of 17 bases. The CDR3 loop is CASSYSLTSQYNEQFF. The CDR3, as DNA: TGTGCCAGCAGTTACTCCCTGACAAGTCAGTACAATGAGCAGTTCTTC. Combining the CDR3 with reference TRBV28 and TRBJ2-1 gives the whole variable domain DVKVTQSSRYLVKRTGEKVFLECVQDMDHENMFWYRQDPGLGLRLIYFSYDVKMKEKGDIPEGYSVSREKKERFSLILESASTNQTSMYLCASSYSLTSQYNEQFFGPGTRLTVL.

The chain joins TRBV27 to TRBJ2-1, with 15 bases lining up with TRBD2. V dropped 4 bases and J dropped 9; count of bases not matched to a gene: 4. Germline V lookup: CDR1 MNHEY, CDR2 SMNVEV (reference sequence). This CDR3 contains 15 residues. This CDR3 is CASSSGLAGGGEQFF. The CDR3 bases are TGTGCCAGCAGTTCGGGACTAGCGGGAGGAGGTGAGCAGTTCTTC.

Concerning this clonotype: This may be a read error: a much more frequent sequence differs by one nucleotide. Given the absence of the conserved phenylalanine or tryptophan at the CDR3 end, a read error is likely. This rearrangement joins TRBV19 to TRBJ1-5, with a tentative D call TRBD1 (5 bases). The CDR3 consists of 16 residues. V was clipped by 7 bases and J by 4 bases, with 20 bases between them. The germline CDR1 and CDR2 sequences are LNHDA and SQIVND (reference sequence). The CDR3 nucleotides are TGTGCCAGTAATAAGGGGAAGATCTCATTAAATCAGCCCCAGCATTGT. Protein product: CASNKGKISLNQPQHC.

This clonotype was seen at least ten times. V gene TRBV28 combines with J gene TRBJ1-1, with D tentatively TRBD1 (5 bases). Trimming took off 6 bases at V and 1 base at J, with 18 bases between the two ends. The germline CDR1 and CDR2 sequences are MDHEN and SYDVKM. This CDR3 comprises 16 residues. CDR3 nucleotides: TGTGCCAGCAGCCTAGGGGTTGAGGGGCCGAACACTGAAGCTTTCTTT. It specifies CASSLGVEGPNTEAFF.

The table lists this clonotype with many counts. The J gene is TRBJ2-2, the V gene TRBV19; the D is unclear. With 6 bases removed from V and 4 bases from J, the gap between germline ends came to 21 bases. This CDR3 has 17 amino acids. The V gene's germline CDR1 is LNHDA and CDR2 SQIVND (reference sequence). CDR3 sequence reads: CASRVPGRLRGTGELFF. The CDR3 DNA follows: TGTGCCAGTAGAGTCCCCGGGCGTCTCCGAGGCACCGGGGAGCTGTTTTTT.

This clonotype was counted ten times or more. This sequence joins TRBV9 and TRBJ2-2; D gene ambiguous. Between the trimmed V and J ends, which lost 3 bases and 7 bases, there was a span of 4 bases. Germline CDR1 SGDLS, CDR2 YYNGEE. This CDR3 is 11 amino acids long. The CDR3 DNA reads as TGTGCCAGCAGCGATAGCGGGGAGCTGTTTTTT. Translating gives CASSDSGELFF.

This clonotype showed up many times. J is TRBJ2-7 and V is TRBV6-1, with D maybe TRBD2 (5 bases). Germline V lookup: CDR1 MNHNS, CDR2 SASEGT. This CDR3 comprises 15 residues. Trimming removed 7 bases at V and 0 bases at J, with 16 bases between. Here the CDR3 reads CASTRVFGNSYEQYF. The CDR3, as DNA: TGTGCCAGCACCCGGGTCTTCGGGAACTCCTACGAGCAGTACTTC.

V and J are TRBV2 and TRBJ2-3; D is ambiguous. The CDR3 contains 14 residues. Trimming shortened V by 6 bases and J by 0 bases, and 10 bases separated the two germline ends. The V gene's germline CDR1 is SNHLY and CDR2 FYNNEI. The CDR3 nucleotides are TGTGCCAGCAGGAGTACTCTCAGCACAGATACGCAGTATTTT. The encoded protein is CASRSTLSTDTQYF.

This clonotype was found a few times. This sequence joins TRBV19 and TRBJ2-7, with 9 nucleotides matching TRBD1. J lost 5 bases, V lost 6 bases, and 11 bases had no gene match. The CDR3 runs to 15 residues. CDR1 and CDR2 (germline): LNHDA, SQIVND (reference sequence). The CDR3: CASSAPGTGQNEQYF. In nucleotides, the CDR3 is TGTGCCAGTAGCGCCCCCGGGACAGGGCAAAACGAGCAGTACTTC.

In this sample, this clonotype turned up many times. This chain connects TRBV28 to TRBJ1-1; no definite D call. This CDR3 region has 13 residues. Germline values: CDR1 MDHEN, CDR2 SYDVKM. V was cut by 1 base and J by 6 bases, with 9 bases left in between. This chain's CDR3 is CASSLFRGPEAFF. The CDR3 coding sequence is TGTGCCAGCAGTTTATTTAGAGGTCCTGAAGCTTTCTTT.

Ten or more counts support this clonotype. The chain joins TRBV30 to TRBJ2-1, with D uncertain. The germline V gene has CDR1 GTSNPN and CDR2 SVGIG (reference sequence). Between the trimmed V and J ends, which lost 2 bases and 10 bases, there was a span of 18 bases. This CDR3 has 14 amino acids. CDR3 coding DNA: TGTGCCTGGAGTAGGTCCGTCATGGAACCGGAGCAGTTCTTC. Its translation is CAWSRSVMEPEQFF.

This clonotype was found many times. The chain couples TRBV28 to TRBJ1-2, with a tentative D call TRBD1 (6 bases). CDR3 size: 13 residues. V gave up 7 bases and J gave up 4 bases, with 13 bases separating them. Germline CDR1 is MDHEN and CDR2 is SYDVKM. The CDR3, as DNA: TGTGCCAGCACCCGGGGGCAGGGCTATGGCTACACCTTC. As protein: CASTRGQGYGYTF.

There are many counts of this clonotype. The chain employs TRBV11-2 and TRBJ2-5; no firm D call. Trimming removed 5 bases at V and 5 bases at J, with 12 bases between. Germline CDR1 reads SGHAT; CDR2 reads FQNNGV. The CDR3 has 13 residues. The CDR3 DNA sequence: TGTGCCAGCAGCCCCCCTGCCAGGGAGACCCAGTACTTC. Translating gives CASSPPARETQYF.

This clonotype was recorded at least ten times. This chain joins TRBV20-1 and TRBJ1-4, with D tentatively TRBD1 (5 bases). The CDR3 is 15 residues long. The V gene's germline CDR1 is DFQATT and CDR2 SNEGSKA (reference sequence). The germline V and J ends were trimmed by 6 bases and 0 bases, with 14 bases remaining between them. The CDR3 sequence: CSADERQPTNEKLFF. CDR3 nucleotide sequence: TGCAGTGCGGACGAACGACAGCCAACTAATGAAAAACTGTTTTTT.

This clonotype was observed many times. The chain combines TRBV11-2 with TRBJ2-2; the D is unclear. The ends were cut back, 5 bases at V and 4 bases at J, with 8 bases in the middle. Germline CDR1 SGHAT, CDR2 FQNNGV. The CDR3 runs to 13 residues. CDR3 region: CASSPDPTGELFF. The CDR3 bases are TGTGCCAGCAGCCCCGACCCCACCGGGGAGCTGTTTTTT. The full variable domain, with the rest looked up from reference TRBV11-2 and TRBJ2-2, is EAGVAQSPRYKIIEKRQSVAFWCNPISGHATLYWYQQILGQGPKLLIQFQNNGVVDDSQLPKDRFSAERLKGVDSTLKIQPAKLEDSAVYLCASSPDPTGELFFGEGSRLTVL.